This entry features one TCR beta chain sequence. The source of the sample is a study of blood T cell repertoires in COVID-19. In the study overall: Researchers got acute and convalescent COVID-19 samples from the United States, Italy and Spain. Sources were T cells, B-cell-depleted T cells, or PBMCs; the material itself was cDNA or gDNA.

Produced via immunoSEQ multiplex PCR; TCRdb's table is partial and in-frame only. The sample records 200,000 to 250,000 clones, about 83% being singletons. Symptom resolution, clearance, or two negative PCRs marked donors in Cohort 3 as recovered. The CDR3 runs 16 residues. Per germline, CDR1 SEHNR and CDR2 FQNEAQ (reference sequence). The ends lost 3 bases at V and 0 bases at J; junction bases unmatched: 3. The sequencing input was PBMCs or T cells enriched from blood (not recorded which). The sequence was collected from a woman between 35 and 50 years old who had recovered from COVID-19. This sequence joins TRBV7-9 and TRBJ1-1, with 11 bases fitting TRBD1. CDR3 loop: CASSFGTGGLNTEAFF. As DNA, the CDR3 is TGTGCCAGCAGCTTCGGGACAGGGGGTTTGAACACTGAAGCTTTCTTT.